The clone carrying this T cell receptor beta chain is a singleton in its sample. V was cut by 3 bases and J by 6 bases, with 15 bases left in between. Germline V gene data show CDR1 as KGHSH and CDR2 as LQKENI. The CDR3 is 14 residues long. Primers included in the PCR were 60 Vbeta and 13 Jbeta primers. Assay: immunoSEQ multiplex PCR; the TCRdb copy retains only in-frame clones and omits some. Here the sample spans 150,000 to 180,000 clones, 80% being singletons. This entry comes from a study of cytomegalovirus exposure and HLA in healthy donors. The rearrangement uses TRBV18 and TRBJ2-7; D is undetermined. Sequencing was carried out using PBMCs. This clonotype was obtained from a woman in her 40s in good health and CMV-seropositive. The CDR3 DNA follows: TGTGCCAGCTCACCCCGTACAGCCGAAGGCGAGCAGTACTTC. This codes for CASSPRTAEGEQYF. The whole variable domain, filled in from reference TRBV18 and TRBJ2-7, reads NAGVMQNPRHLVRRRGQEARLRCSPMKGHSHVYWYRQLPEEGLKFMVYLQKENIIDESGMPKERFSAEFPKEGPSILRIQQVVRGDSAAYFCASSPRTAEGEQYFGPGTRLTVT.